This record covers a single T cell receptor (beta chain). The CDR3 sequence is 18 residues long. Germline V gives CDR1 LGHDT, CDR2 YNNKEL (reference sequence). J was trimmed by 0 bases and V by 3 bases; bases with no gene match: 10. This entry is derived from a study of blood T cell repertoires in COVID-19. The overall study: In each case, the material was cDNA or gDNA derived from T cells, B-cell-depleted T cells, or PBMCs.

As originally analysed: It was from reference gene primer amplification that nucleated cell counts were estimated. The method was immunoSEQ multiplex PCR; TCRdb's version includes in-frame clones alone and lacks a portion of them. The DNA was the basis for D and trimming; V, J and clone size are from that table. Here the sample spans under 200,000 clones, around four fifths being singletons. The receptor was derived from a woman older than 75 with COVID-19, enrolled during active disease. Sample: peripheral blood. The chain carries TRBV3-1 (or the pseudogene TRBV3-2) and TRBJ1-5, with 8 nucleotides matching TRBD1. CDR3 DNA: TGTGCCAGCAGCCACGGCGGGACAGGTGTATATAGCAATCAGCCCCAGCATTTT. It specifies CASSHGGTGVYSNQPQHF.